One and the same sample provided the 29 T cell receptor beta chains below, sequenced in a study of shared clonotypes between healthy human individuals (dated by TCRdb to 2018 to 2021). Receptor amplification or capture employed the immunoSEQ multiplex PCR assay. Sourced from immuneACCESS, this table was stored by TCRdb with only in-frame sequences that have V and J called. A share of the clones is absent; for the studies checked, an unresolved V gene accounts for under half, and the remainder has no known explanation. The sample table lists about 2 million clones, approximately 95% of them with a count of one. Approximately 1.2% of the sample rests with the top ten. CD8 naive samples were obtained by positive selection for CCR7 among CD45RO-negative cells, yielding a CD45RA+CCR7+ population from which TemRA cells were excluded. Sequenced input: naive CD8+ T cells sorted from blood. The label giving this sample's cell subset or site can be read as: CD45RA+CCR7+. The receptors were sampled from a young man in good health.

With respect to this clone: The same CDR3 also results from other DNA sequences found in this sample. The CDR3 DNA reads TGTGCCAGCAGCTTGGTAGGGGAGGGCCAAGAGACCCAGTACTTC. The encoded protein is CASSLVGEGQETQYF. The chain recombines TRBV5-4 with TRBJ2-5; 7 nucleotides agree with TRBD2. The V gene's germline CDR1 is SGHNT and CDR2 YYREEE (reference sequence). The CDR3 is 15 amino acids. After removal of 0 bases from V and 1 base from J, the junction contained 3 bases not matched to a gene.

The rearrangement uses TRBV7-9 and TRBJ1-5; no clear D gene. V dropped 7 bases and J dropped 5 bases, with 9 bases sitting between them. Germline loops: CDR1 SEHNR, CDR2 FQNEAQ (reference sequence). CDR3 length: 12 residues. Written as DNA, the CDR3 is TGTGCCAGCACTGACGACTATCAGCCCCAGCATTTT. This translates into CASTDDYQPQHF.

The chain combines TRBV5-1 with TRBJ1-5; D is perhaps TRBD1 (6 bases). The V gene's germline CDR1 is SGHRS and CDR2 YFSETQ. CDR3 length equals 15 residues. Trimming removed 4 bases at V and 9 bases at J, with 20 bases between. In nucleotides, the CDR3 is TGCGCCAGCAGCCCCGGGGGCTCCCATGTCACGCCCCAGCATTTT. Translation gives CASSPGGSHVTPQHF.

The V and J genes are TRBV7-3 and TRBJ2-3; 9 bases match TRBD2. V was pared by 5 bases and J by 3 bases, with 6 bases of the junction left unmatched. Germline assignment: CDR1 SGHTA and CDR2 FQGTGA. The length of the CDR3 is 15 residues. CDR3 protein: CASSPGTSTTDTQYF. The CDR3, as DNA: TGTGCCAGCAGCCCGGGGACTAGCACAACAGATACGCAGTATTTT.

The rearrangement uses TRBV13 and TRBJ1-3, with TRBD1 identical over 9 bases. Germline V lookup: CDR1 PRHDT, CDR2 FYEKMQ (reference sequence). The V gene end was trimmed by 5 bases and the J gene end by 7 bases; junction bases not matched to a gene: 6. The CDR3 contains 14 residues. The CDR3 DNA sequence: TGTGCCAGCAGCCTGGACAGGGGTCGCAACACCATATATTTT. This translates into CASSLDRGRNTIYF.

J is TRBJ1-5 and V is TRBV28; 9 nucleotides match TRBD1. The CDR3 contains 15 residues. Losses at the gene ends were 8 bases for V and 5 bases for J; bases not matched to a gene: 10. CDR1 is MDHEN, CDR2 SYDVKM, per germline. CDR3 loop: CASSRDREGYQPQHF. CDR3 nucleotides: TGTGCCAGCTCCCGGGACAGGGAAGGTTATCAGCCCCAGCATTTT.

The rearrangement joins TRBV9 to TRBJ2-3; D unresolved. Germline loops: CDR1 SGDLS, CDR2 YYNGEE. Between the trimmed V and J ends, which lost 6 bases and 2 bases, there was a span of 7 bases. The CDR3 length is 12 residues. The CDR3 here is CASKGYTDTQYF. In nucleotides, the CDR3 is TGTGCCAGCAAAGGGTACACAGATACGCAGTATTTT.

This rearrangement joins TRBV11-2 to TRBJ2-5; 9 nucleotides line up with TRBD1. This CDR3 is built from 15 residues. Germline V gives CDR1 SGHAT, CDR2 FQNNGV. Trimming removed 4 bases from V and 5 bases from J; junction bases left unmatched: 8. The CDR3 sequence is CASSSWTGEGETQYF. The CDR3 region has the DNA TGTGCCAGCAGCTCTTGGACAGGGGAGGGCGAGACCCAGTACTTC.

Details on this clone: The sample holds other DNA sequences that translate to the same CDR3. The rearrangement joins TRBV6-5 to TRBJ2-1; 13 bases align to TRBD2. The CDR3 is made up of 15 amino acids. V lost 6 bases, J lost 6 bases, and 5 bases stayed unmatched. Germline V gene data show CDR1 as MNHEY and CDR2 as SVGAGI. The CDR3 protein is CASSPGLAGVNEQFF. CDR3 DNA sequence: TGTGCCAGCAGCCCCGGACTAGCGGGAGTCAATGAGCAGTTCTTC.

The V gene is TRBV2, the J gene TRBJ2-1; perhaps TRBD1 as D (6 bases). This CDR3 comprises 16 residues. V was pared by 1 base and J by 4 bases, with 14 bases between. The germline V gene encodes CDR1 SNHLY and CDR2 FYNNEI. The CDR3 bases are TGTGCCAGCAGTGAAGACGGGACACCGAGATACAATGAGCAGTTCTTC. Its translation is CASSEDGTPRYNEQFF.

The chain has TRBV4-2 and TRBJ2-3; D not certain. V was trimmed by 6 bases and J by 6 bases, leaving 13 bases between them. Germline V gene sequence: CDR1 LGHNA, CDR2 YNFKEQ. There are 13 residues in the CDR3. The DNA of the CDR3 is TGTGCCAGCAGTTCCCCCGGGTTCGATACGCAGTATTTT. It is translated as CASSSPGFDTQYF.

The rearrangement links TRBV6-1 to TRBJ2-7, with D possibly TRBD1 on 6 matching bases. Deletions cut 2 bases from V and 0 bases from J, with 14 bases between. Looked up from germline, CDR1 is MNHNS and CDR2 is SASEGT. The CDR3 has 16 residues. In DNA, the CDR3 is TGTGCCAGCAGTGAAAACCCGGACAGTTTCTCCTACGAGCAGTACTTC. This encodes CASSENPDSFSYEQYF.

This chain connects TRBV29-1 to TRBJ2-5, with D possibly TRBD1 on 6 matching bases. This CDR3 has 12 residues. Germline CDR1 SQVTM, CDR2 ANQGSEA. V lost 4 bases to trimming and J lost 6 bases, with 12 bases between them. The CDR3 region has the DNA TGCAGCGTTGTTGGGGGCCCGAAGACCCAGTACTTC. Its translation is CSVVGGPKTQYF.

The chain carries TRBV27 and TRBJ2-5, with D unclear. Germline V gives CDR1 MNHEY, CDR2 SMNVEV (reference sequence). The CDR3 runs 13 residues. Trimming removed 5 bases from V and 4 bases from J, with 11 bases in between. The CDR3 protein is CASSLTHGETQYF. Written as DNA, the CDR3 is TGTGCCAGCAGTCTTACTCACGGAGAGACCCAGTACTTC.

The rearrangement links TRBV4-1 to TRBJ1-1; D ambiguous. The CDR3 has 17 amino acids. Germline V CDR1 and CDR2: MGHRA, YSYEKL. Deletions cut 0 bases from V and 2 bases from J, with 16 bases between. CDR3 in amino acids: CASSQDPPAAYNTEAFF. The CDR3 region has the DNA TGCGCCAGCAGCCAAGATCCACCGGCAGCCTATAACACTGAAGCTTTCTTT.

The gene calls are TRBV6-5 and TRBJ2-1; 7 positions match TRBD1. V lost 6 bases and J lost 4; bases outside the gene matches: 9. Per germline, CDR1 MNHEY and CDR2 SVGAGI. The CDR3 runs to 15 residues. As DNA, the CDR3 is TGTGCCAGCAGCCTCCGGGACAGAGAATACAATGAGCAGTTCTTC. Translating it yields CASSLRDREYNEQFF.

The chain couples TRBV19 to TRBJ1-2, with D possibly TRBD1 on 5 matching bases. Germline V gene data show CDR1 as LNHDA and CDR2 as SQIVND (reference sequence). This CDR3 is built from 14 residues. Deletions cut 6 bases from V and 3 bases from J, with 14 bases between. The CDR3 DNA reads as TGTGCCAGTAGGAGCCGGCGACAGCACTATGGCTACACCTTC. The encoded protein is CASRSRRQHYGYTF.

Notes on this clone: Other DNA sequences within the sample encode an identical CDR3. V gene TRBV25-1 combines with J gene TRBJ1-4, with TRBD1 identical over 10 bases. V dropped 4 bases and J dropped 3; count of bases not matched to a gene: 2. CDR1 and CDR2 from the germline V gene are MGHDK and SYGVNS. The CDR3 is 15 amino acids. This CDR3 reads CASSVGQGANEKLFF. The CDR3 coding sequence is TGTGCCAGCAGTGTAGGACAGGGGGCTAATGAAAAACTGTTTTTT. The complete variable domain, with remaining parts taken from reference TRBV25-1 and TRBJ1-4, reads EADIYQTPRYLVIGTGKKITLECSQTMGHDKMYWYQQDPGMELHLIHYSYGVNSTEKGDLSSESTVSRIRTEHFPLTLESARPSHTSQYLCASSVGQGANEKLFFGSGTQLSVL.

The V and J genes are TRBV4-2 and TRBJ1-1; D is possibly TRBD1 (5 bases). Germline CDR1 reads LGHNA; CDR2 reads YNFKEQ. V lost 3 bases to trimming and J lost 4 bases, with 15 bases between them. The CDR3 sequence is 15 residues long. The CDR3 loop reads CASSQNAGSRTEAFF. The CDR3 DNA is TGTGCCAGCAGCCAGAATGCAGGGAGTCGCACTGAAGCTTTCTTT.

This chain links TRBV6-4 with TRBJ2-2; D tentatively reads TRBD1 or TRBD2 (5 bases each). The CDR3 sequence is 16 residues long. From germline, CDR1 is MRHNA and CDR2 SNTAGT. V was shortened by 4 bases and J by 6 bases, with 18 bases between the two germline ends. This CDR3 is CASSGEGPLFAGELFF. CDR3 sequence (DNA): TGTGCCAGCAGTGGCGAGGGACCTCTCTTTGCCGGGGAGCTGTTTTTT.

The CDR3 DNA follows: TGTGCCTGGGGCTGGGAGGATGACTACGAGCAGTACTTC. Amino acid sequence: CAWGWEDDYEQYF. This rearrangement joins TRBV30 to TRBJ2-7; maybe TRBD2 (6 bases). This CDR3 spans 13 amino acids. V was pared by 5 bases and J by 3 bases, with 14 bases between. Looked up from germline, CDR1 is GTSNPN and CDR2 is SVGIG (reference sequence).

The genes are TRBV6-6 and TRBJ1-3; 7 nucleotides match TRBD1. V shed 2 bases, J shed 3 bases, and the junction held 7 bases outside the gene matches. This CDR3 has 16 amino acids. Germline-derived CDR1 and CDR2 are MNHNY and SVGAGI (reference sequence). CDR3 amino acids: CASSYDTGVDGNTIYF. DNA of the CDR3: TGTGCCAGCAGTTACGATACAGGGGTGGATGGAAACACCATATATTTT.

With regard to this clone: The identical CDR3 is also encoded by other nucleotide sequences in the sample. The CDR3 DNA is TGCAGCGTTGCTGGGGACACTGAAGCTTTCTTT. Translating it yields CSVAGDTEAFF. The chain is built from TRBV29-1 and TRBJ1-1; D is ambiguous. CDR3 length: 11 amino acids. The ends were cut back, 4 bases at V and 3 bases at J, with 6 bases in the middle. The germline gives CDR1 SQVTM, CDR2 ANQGSEA. The full variable domain, with the rest looked up from reference TRBV29-1 and TRBJ1-1, is SAVISQKPSRDICQRGTSLTIQCQVDSQVTMMFWYRQQPGQSLTLIATANQGSEATYESGFVIDKFPISRPNLTFSTLTVSNMSPEDSSIYLCSVAGDTEAFFGQGTRLTVV.

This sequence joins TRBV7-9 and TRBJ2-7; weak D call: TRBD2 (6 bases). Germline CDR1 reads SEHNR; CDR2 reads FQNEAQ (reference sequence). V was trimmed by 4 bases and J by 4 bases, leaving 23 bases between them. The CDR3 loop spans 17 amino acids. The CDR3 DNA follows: TGTGCCAGCAGCTCGCTGGGACTGCCCGCATTCGTTTACGAGCAGTACTTC. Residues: CASSSLGLPAFVYEQYF.

CDR3 region: CASSYLSGELFF. The CDR3, as DNA: TGTGCCAGCAGTTACTTGAGCGGGGAGCTGTTTTTT. This chain uses TRBV6-6 with TRBJ2-2; D unresolved. The germline V gene has CDR1 MNHNY and CDR2 SVGAGI (reference sequence). This CDR3 is 12 amino acids long. V shed 1 base and J shed 7 bases, with 4 bases lying between them.

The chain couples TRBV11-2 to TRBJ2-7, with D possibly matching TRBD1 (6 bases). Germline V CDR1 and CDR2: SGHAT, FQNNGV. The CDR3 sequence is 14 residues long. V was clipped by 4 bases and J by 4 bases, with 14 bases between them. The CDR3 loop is CASSSGLGAYEQYF. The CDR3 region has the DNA TGTGCCAGCAGCTCCGGGCTGGGGGCTTACGAGCAGTACTTC. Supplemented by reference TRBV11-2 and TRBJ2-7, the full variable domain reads EAGVAQSPRYKIIEKRQSVAFWCNPISGHATLYWYQQILGQGPKLLIQFQNNGVVDDSQLPKDRFSAERLKGVDSTLKIQPAKLEDSAVYLCASSSGLGAYEQYFGPGTRLTVT.

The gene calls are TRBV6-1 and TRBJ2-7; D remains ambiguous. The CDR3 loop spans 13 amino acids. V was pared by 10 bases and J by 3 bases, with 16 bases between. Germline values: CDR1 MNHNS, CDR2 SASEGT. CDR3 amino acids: CATNGPPGYEQYF. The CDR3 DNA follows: TGTGCCACCAACGGACCCCCGGGCTACGAGCAGTACTTC.

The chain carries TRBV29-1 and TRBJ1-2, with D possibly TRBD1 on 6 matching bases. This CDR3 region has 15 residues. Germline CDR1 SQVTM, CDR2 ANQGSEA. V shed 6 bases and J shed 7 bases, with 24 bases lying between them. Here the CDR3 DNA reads TGCAGCGTAAACCCGAGTCTTGACAGGATTGGTGGCTACACCTTC. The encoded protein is CSVNPSLDRIGGYTF.

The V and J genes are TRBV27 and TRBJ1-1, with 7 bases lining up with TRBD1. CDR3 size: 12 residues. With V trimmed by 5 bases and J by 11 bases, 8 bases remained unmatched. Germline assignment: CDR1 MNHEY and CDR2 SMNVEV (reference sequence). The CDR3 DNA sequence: TGTGCCAGCAGTCCAGGGGGTTTTCGGGCTTTCTTT. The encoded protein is CASSPGGFRAFF.